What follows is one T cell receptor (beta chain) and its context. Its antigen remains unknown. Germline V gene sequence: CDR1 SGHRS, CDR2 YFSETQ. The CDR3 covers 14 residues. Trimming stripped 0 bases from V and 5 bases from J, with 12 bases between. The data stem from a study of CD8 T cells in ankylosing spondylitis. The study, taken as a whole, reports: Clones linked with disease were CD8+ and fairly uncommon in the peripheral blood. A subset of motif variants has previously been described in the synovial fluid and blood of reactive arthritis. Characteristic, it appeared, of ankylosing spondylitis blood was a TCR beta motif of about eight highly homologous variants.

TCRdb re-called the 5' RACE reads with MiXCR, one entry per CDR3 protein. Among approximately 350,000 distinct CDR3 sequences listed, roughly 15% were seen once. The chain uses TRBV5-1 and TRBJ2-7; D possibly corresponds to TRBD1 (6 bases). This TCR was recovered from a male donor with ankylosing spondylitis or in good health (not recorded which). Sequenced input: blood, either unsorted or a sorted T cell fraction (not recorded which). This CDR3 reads CASSLGGRGNEQYF. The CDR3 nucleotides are TGCGCCAGCAGCTTGGGGGGGCGAGGGAACGAGCAGTACTTC.